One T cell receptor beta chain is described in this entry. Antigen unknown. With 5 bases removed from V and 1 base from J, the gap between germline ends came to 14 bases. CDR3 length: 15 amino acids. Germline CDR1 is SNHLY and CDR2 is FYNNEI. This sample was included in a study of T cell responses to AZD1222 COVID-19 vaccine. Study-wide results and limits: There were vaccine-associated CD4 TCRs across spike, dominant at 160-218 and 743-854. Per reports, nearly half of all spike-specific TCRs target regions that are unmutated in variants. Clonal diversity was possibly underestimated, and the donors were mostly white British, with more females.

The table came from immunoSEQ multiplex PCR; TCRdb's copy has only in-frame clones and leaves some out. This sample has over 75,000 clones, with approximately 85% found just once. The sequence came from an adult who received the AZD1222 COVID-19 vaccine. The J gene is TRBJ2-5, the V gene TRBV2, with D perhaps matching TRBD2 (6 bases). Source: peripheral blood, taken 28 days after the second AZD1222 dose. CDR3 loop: CASSRDFPGQETQYF. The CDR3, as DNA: TGTGCCAGCAGTAGGGACTTCCCTGGCCAAGAGACCCAGTACTTC.